The following is a TCR beta chain sequence with its context. The data were taken from a study of T cells in Graves' hyperthyroidism and ophthalmopathy. Turning to the study itself: Pretreatment peripheral blood was obtained at initial diagnosis.

TCR beta CDR3 region amplification was performed from RNA transcripts. The HTBI primer set drove a first-round RT-PCR of the TCR CDR3. From the multiplex PCR reads, TCRdb called clonotypes with MiXCR, one entry per CDR3 protein. The sample holds about 300,000 distinct CDR3 sequences, roughly a fifth seen once. V dropped 0 bases and J dropped 6 bases, with 16 bases sitting between them. This CDR3 is built from 15 residues. The germline V gene has CDR1 SGHNT and CDR2 YYREEE (reference sequence). Source material: blood. V and J are TRBV5-4 and TRBJ2-7, with D hard to call. This clonotype originated in a man between 50 and 59 years old with Graves' ophthalmopathy. The CDR3 DNA reads TGTGCCAGCAGCTTGGACCACAGACCCGCTGTCGAGCAGTACTTC. It is translated as CASSLDHRPAVEQYF. The whole variable domain, remainder taken from reference TRBV5-4 and TRBJ2-7, is ETGVTQSPTHLIKTRGQQVTLRCSSQSGHNTVSWYQQALGQGPQFIFQYYREEENGRGNFPPRFSGLQFPNYSSELNVNALELDDSALYLCASSLDHRPAVEQYFGPGTRLTVT.